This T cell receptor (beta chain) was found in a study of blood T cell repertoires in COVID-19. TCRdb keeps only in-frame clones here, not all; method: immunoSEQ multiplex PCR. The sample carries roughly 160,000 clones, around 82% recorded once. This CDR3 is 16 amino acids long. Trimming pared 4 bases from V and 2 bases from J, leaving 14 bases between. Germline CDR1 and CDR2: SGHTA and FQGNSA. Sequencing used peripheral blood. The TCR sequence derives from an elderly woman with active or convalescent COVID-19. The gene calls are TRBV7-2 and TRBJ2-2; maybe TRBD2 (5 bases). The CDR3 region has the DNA TGTGCCAGCAGCTCCCCCGAGCGACTAAACACCGGGGAGCTGTTTTTT. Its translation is CASSSPERLNTGELFF.